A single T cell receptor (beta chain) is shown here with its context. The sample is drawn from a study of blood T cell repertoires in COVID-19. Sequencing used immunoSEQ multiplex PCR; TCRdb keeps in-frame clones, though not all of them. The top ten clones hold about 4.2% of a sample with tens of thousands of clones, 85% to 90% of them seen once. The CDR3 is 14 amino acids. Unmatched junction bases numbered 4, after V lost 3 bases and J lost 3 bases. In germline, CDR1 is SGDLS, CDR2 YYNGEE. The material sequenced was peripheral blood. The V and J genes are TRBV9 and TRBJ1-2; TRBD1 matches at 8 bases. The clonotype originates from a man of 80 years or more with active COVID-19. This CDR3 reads CASSGPDRDYGYTF. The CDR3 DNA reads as TGTGCCAGCAGCGGACCGGACAGGGACTATGGCTACACCTTC.